A selection of T cell receptor beta chains follows, all from one sample in a study of T cells in Graves' hyperthyroidism and ophthalmopathy. TCRdb used MiXCR to reprocess the multiplex PCR reads, holding one entry per CDR3 protein. The sample lists fewer than 750,000 distinct CDR3 sequences, roughly 50% occurring once. Material: peripheral blood or thyroid tissue (not recorded which). Receptors originate from a young woman with Graves' hyperthyroidism. Both conserved end residues are part of each CDR3. A D gene is named only where the DNA matches it firmly. Expanded clones get a size class; other rows say once, few or many, or leave the size out.

CDR3: CATSATMGEDTQYF
DNA: TGTGCCACCAGTGCTACAATGGGGGAAGATACGCAGTATTTT
D: NA
J: TRBJ2-3
V: TRBV25-1
size: once

CDR3: CASTLWGSPINYGYTF
DNA: TGTGCCAGCACCCTGTGGGGTTCTCCTATTAACTATGGCTACACCTTC
D: NA
J: TRBJ1-2
V: TRBV12-3/TRBV12-4
size: many

CDR3: CAISFRQALGDSGANVLTF
DNA: TGTGCCATCAGTTTTAGACAGGCCTTAGGAGACTCTGGGGCCAACGTCCTGACTTTC
D: NA
J: TRBJ2-6
V: TRBV10-3
size: NA

CDR3: CASSVAGGEKLFF
DNA: TGTGCCAGCAGCGTAGCAGGGGGCGAAAAACTGTTTTTT
D: TRBD1
J: TRBJ1-4
V: TRBV9
size: NA

CDR3: CASSPRTGTSGTYEQYF
DNA: TGCGCCAGCAGCCCCCGTACTGGGACTAGCGGGACCTACGAGCAGTACTTC
D: TRBD2
J: TRBJ2-7
V: TRBV4-1
size: many

CDR3: CASSGGREGNTGELFF
DNA: TGTGCCAGCAGCGGCGGGAGGGAGGGGAACACCGGGGAGCTGTTTTTT
D: TRBD2
J: TRBJ2-2
V: TRBV13
size: few

CDR3: CATSRGTVSGNTIYF
DNA: TGTGCCACCAGCAGAGGGACGGTCTCTGGAAACACCATATATTTT
D: NA
J: TRBJ1-3
V: TRBV15
size: few

CDR3: CASSSRWGQETQYF
DNA: TGTGCCAGCAGCTCTAGATGGGGACAAGAGACCCAGTACTTC
D: NA
J: TRBJ2-5
V: TRBV7-1
size: few

CDR3: CASSPPGDYNSPLHF
DNA: TGTGCCAGCAGCCCGCCGGGGGATTATAATTCACCCCTCCACTTT
D: NA
J: TRBJ1-6
V: TRBV7-9
size: NA

CDR3: CASIVKGGGGGYTF
DNA: TGTGCCAGCATTGTAAAAGGGGGCGGTGGTGGCTACACCTTC
D: TRBD1
J: TRBJ1-2
V: TRBV2
size: NA

CDR3: CAISDPAGGSNYGYTF
DNA: TGTGCCATCAGTGACCCGGCAGGGGGCTCGAACTATGGCTACACCTTC
D: TRBD1
J: TRBJ1-2
V: TRBV10-3
size: many

CDR3: CASNRGGTQYF
DNA: TGTGCCAGCAACAGGGGGGGGACCCAGTACTTC
D: NA
J: TRBJ2-5
V: TRBV25-1
size: few

CDR3: CASSRTGEYEQYF
DNA: TGTGCCAGCAGCCGCACAGGGGAGTACGAGCAGTACTTC
D: TRBD1
J: TRBJ2-7
V: TRBV7-6
size: NA

CDR3: CASGSLGSRKGQPQHF
DNA: TGTGCTAGTGGTTCCCTGGGGTCTAGGAAGGGACAGCCCCAGCATTTT
D: NA
J: TRBJ1-5
V: TRBV12-5
size: NA

CDR3: CASSSHETQNTIYF
DNA: TGTGCCAGCAGCTCCCATGAAACCCAAAACACCATATATTTT
D: NA
J: TRBJ1-3
V: TRBV7-8
size: many

CDR3: CASSPGGAGQGDSPLHF
DNA: TGCGCCAGCAGCCCTGGGGGCGCGGGACAGGGTGATTCACCCCTCCACTTT
D: TRBD1
J: TRBJ1-6
V: TRBV4-1
size: NA

CDR3: CAISEPKVLAEETQYF
DNA: TGTGCCATCAGTGAGCCTAAAGTACTAGCGGAAGAGACCCAGTACTTC
D: TRBD2
J: TRBJ2-5
V: TRBV10-3
size: NA

CDR3: CAISVRTGNEKLFF
DNA: TGTGCCATCAGTGTTCGTACAGGGAACGAAAAACTGTTTTTT
D: NA
J: TRBJ1-4
V: TRBV10-3
size: NA

CDR3: CASSTGSLREAFF
DNA: TGTGCCAGCTCTACAGGGTCCCTTAGGGAAGCTTTCTTT
D: NA
J: TRBJ1-1
V: TRBV12-3/TRBV12-4
size: many

CDR3: CALRPRATEAFF
DNA: TGTGCCCTGCGCCCTAGGGCCACTGAAGCTTTCTTT
D: NA
J: TRBJ1-1
V: TRBV30
size: many

CDR3: CASSQELGFEAFF
DNA: TGCGCCAGCAGCCAAGAATTAGGGTTCGAAGCTTTCTTT
D: NA
J: TRBJ1-1
V: TRBV4-1
size: many

CDR3: CAWTLPGQPDTQYF
DNA: TGTGCCTGGACCCTCCCGGGACAGCCAGATACGCAGTATTTT
D: TRBD1
J: TRBJ2-3
V: TRBV2
size: NA

CDR3: CASSLRTGRTDTQYF
DNA: TGCGCCAGCAGCTTAAGGACAGGGCGAACAGATACGCAGTATTTT
D: TRBD1
J: TRBJ2-3
V: TRBV7-9
size: NA

CDR3: CASSLGPGQGAEAFF
DNA: TGCGCCAGCAGCTTGGGACCGGGACAGGGGGCTGAAGCTTTCTTT
D: TRBD1
J: TRBJ1-1
V: TRBV5-1
size: NA

CDR3: CASSLTPVGQPQHF
DNA: TGTGCCAGCAGCTTAACCCCCGTGGGGCAGCCCCAGCATTTT
D: NA
J: TRBJ1-5
V: TRBV7-2
size: many

CDR3: CASRTDRTETQYF
DNA: TGTGCCAGCAGAACGGACAGAACGGAGACCCAGTACTTC
D: NA
J: TRBJ2-5
V: TRBV2
size: NA

CDR3: CASSPPGRGNTGELFF
DNA: TGTGCCAGCAGCCCCCCCGGGAGGGGTAACACCGGGGAGCTGTTTTTT
D: TRBD2
J: TRBJ2-2
V: TRBV7-9
size: many

CDR3: CASSVYTGTRAFF
DNA: TGTGCCAGCAGTGTTTACACCGGGACGAGAGCTTTCTTT
D: NA
J: TRBJ1-1
V: TRBV7-6
size: NA

CDR3: CSVPGTAGGGTEAFF
DNA: TGCAGCGTGCCCGGGACAGCCGGTGGTGGCACTGAAGCTTTCTTT
D: TRBD1
J: TRBJ1-1
V: TRBV29-1
size: NA

CDR3: CASSRNLQGANTGELFF
DNA: TGCGCCAGCAGCCGGAACCTACAGGGGGCAAACACCGGGGAGCTGTTTTTT
D: TRBD1
J: TRBJ2-2
V: TRBV4-3
size: NA

CDR3: CSVGTDTQYF
DNA: TGCAGCGTCGGCACGGATACGCAGTATTTT
D: NA
J: TRBJ2-3
V: TRBV29-1
size: many

CDR3: CSALLDGSSYEQYF
DNA: TGCAGTGCCCTACTTGACGGGAGCTCCTACGAGCAGTACTTC
D: NA
J: TRBJ2-7
V: TRBV20-1
size: many

CDR3: CASSRRRDRDSGETQYF
DNA: TGTGCCAGCAGCCGGCGCCGGGACAGGGACAGTGGAGAGACCCAGTACTTC
D: TRBD1
J: TRBJ2-5
V: TRBV7-9
size: many

CDR3: CASSFPGEETQYF
DNA: TGTGCCAGCAGCTTTCCGGGAGAAGAGACCCAGTACTTC
D: NA
J: TRBJ2-5
V: TRBV7-2
size: many

CDR3: CASSMVGTGEITQPQHF
DNA: TGTGCCAGTAGTATGGTCGGGACAGGGGAGATTACTCAGCCCCAGCATTTT
D: TRBD1
J: TRBJ1-5
V: TRBV19
size: NA

CDR3: CASSLIRGAASGANVLTF
DNA: TGTGCCAGCAGCTTGATTAGAGGGGCGGCCTCTGGGGCCAACGTCCTGACTTTC
D: NA
J: TRBJ2-6
V: TRBV7-9
size: few

CDR3: CAWNQATGDEQYF
DNA: TGTGCCTGGAATCAGGCGACGGGGGACGAGCAGTACTTC
D: NA
J: TRBJ2-7
V: TRBV30
size: NA

CDR3: CASADRDEAFF
DNA: TGTGCCAGCGCAGACAGGGATGAAGCCTTCTTT
D: TRBD1
J: TRBJ1-1
V: TRBV6-5
size: NA